The 2 T cell receptor beta chains in this list originate from one sample, sequenced in a study of control samples from healthy donors and cancer patients. Assay used: immunoSEQ multiplex PCR; TCRdb lists only in-frame clones, some missing. The sample holds roughly 130,000 clones, around 93% seen once. The sequenced sample was PBMCs. All receptors come from a man aged 50 to 60 with head and neck cancer.

CDR3 loop: CASLRRGGGLSEQYF. As DNA, the CDR3 is TGTGCCAGCCTCCGTCGCGGGGGGGGATTGAGCGAGCAGTACTTC. This chain connects TRBV27 to TRBJ2-7; 9 nucleotides agree with TRBD2. CDR1 is MNHEY, CDR2 SMNVEV, per germline (reference sequence). V trimming: 8 bases; J trimming: 6 bases; junction bases outside the gene matches: 14. CDR3 size: 15 residues.

This chain connects TRBV5-1 to TRBJ2-3, with D possibly matching TRBD1 (6 bases). Deletions cut 3 bases from V and 7 bases from J, with 15 bases between. The CDR3 totals 14 residues. Per germline, CDR1 SGHRS and CDR2 YFSETQ. The CDR3 bases are TGCGCCAGCAGCTCCGGACAGCGGTTATATACGCAGTATTTT. Encoded protein: CASSSGQRLYTQYF.